This T cell receptor beta chain was obtained from a study of blood T cells in healthy people across ages (dated by TCRdb to about 2015). In the study overall: In model experiments, template switching captured roughly one uniquely barcoded TCR beta cDNA molecule for every two T cells. Using deep sequencing normalized with unique cDNA molecular identifiers, the study measured how TCR beta repertoire diversity changes with age. The donors were divided into four age groups: young (average around 17 years), middle-aged (about 41), aged (roughly 60) and long-lived (82). To avoid experimental bias, donors of different ages were randomly spread across the sequencing lanes. Using the same blood draw, the study looked at two additional independent replicas of 1 million unique cDNA reads for two donors, one aged 18 to 30 and the other aged 80 or older. Beyond this particular receptor, the publication reports: Estimates of total diversity based on one million sequenced T cells were considered lower bounds and underestimates. The percentage of naive T cells measured by flow cytometry correlated strongly with observed TCR beta diversity. Compared with the aged group, more naive CD4+ T cells, fewer expanded clones and increased TCR diversity were shown by the long-lived group, suggesting age selection. Since profiling was done on bulk unsorted PBMCs, naive and antigen-experienced compartments could not be conclusively compared. Observed TCR beta diversity per million T cells fell roughly linearly with age, and a significant reduction was already apparent by age around 36. The CMV infection status of donors was not known, potentially confounding age-related changes in expanded clonotypes.

The method was 5' RACE. The instrument was an Illumina HiSeq 2500. A second PCR of roughly 7 to 12 cycles was run with a J-beta primer mix and a sample-barcoded 5' primer. A unique molecular identifier was introduced onto each TCR beta cDNA molecule by a template-switch 5' adaptor carrying 12 random nucleotides. At least 2.5 million CDR3-containing paired-end reads were obtained from each sample. The Mint cDNA synthesis kit, primed by a TRBC-specific oligonucleotide, was used to synthesize first-strand cDNA from all RNA. Following uracil-DNA glycosylase treatment, a first 18-cycle PCR with universal primers M1SS and BC2_uni_R was performed on all cDNA. The original methods were these. For normalization, 1 million high-quality reads, each with a distinct molecular identifier, were randomly selected from each sample. Reads sharing molecular identifiers were discarded rather than binned into consensus sequences. MiTCR, run with a Q25 quality threshold and the strictest error-elimination algorithm, handled CDR3 identification, clonotype clustering and error correction. Lower-bound total TCR beta diversity was estimated with a nonparametric unseen species model using Euler transformation. TCRdb reprocessed the public reads (quality trimming at Q25 with fastp, clone calling with MiXCR) and kept in-frame beta chains. Under each unique CDR3 protein, matching rows form one entry showing the most common genes and DNA. The V and J calls and clone size come from TCRdb's table, not from the authors' own analysis. For this sample there are fewer than 900,000 distinct CDR3 sequences; roughly 41% appear just once. The ten largest account for around 20% of the sample.

Donors were 35 to 40 systemically healthy Caucasian individuals from Russia aged about 6 to 100 years. Each donor gave ten milliliters of peripheral blood, collected into EDTA-treated Vacutainer tubes. Ficoll-Paque density-gradient centrifugation was used to isolate PBMCs, with at least 7 million per sample. Trizol reagent was used to extract total RNA from PBMCs, with at least 5.5 micrograms per sample. For every donor, flow cytometry on a PBMC aliquot measured the percentage of naive CD45RAhigh/CD27high T cells. Note on this clonotype: Its antigen is not yet known. Per-base qualities were not stored, and no clone one base away is much larger.

This clonotype was obtained from a woman between 55 and 75 years old in good health. The sample consisted of blood.

This receptor carries the CDR3 CASSPSEGGNYGYTF. In nucleotides, the sequence is TGTGCCAGCAGCCCCTCAGAAGGGGGGAACTATGGCTACACCTTC. Here the chain combines TRBV12-3 or TRBV12-4 and TRBJ1-2; D gene: possibly TRBD1, on 6 matching bases. Counted from cysteine to phenylalanine, this CDR3 has 15 amino acids. Of all the DNA, just the CDR3 is kept, 45 bases in frame from base 1. The V end loses 6 bases and the J end loses 2 bases, and a stretch of 16 bases separates them.